Listed below are T cell receptor beta chains from one sample, sequenced in a study of beta chain features in type 1 diabetes. Sequenced by immunoSEQ multiplex PCR; TCRdb stores in-frame clones only, minus some. This table has almost 350,000 clones, around 19% appearing once. Sequenced input: naive CD4+ T cells from blood. These receptors all come from a woman aged 18-29 years in good health. Each CDR3 is given with its conserved first and last residue. D genes are given only for firm matches. A clone size is listed for some rows: how often the clone was seen (once, few, many), or a class if it is expanded.

size,D,V,J,CDR3,DNA
-,-,TRBV25-1,TRBJ1-1,CASSDPELRSKAFF,TGTGCCAGCAGTGACCCCGAGCTGAGGTCGAAGGCTTTCTTT
few,-,TRBV5-1,TRBJ2-5,CASSKRQQETQYF,TGCGCCAGCAGCAAAAGACAGCAAGAGACCCAGTACTTC
few,-,TRBV7-2,TRBJ2-7,CASRGQGFSYEQYF,TGTGCCAGCAGAGGACAAGGCTTCTCCTACGAGCAGTACTTC
-,TRBD2,TRBV7-9,TRBJ2-7,CASSFRELAGGLTYEQYF,TGTGCCAGCAGCTTTAGGGAACTAGCGGGGGGCCTAACCTACGAGCAGTACTTC
-,-,TRBV29-1,TRBJ1-1,CSVASGNTEAFF,TGCAGCGTTGCTTCCGGGAACACTGAAGCTTTCTTT
few,TRBD1,TRBV2,TRBJ2-7,CASNRGQGINEQYF,TGTGCCAGCAACAGGGGACAGGGGATCAACGAGCAGTACTTC
few,TRBD2,TRBV2,TRBJ2-3,CASSEERTSWGDTQYF,TGTGCCAGCAGTGAAGAGCGGACTAGTTGGGGAGATACGCAGTATTTT
few,-,TRBV5-4,TRBJ2-7,CASSLQAMDEQYF,TGTGCCAGCAGCTTGCAAGCCATGGACGAGCAGTACTTC
few,TRBD2,TRBV19,TRBJ2-7,CASSTTSGRYEQYF,TGTGCCAGTTCCACAACTAGCGGCCGCTACGAGCAGTACTTC
few,-,TRBV7-9,TRBJ2-1,CASSSSWSVHEQFF,TGTGCCAGCAGCTCTAGCTGGTCAGTCCATGAGCAGTTCTTC
few,TRBD2,TRBV7-2,TRBJ2-3,CAKGAGDYTDTQYF,TGTGCCAAAGGCGCGGGGGATTACACAGATACGCAGTATTTT
-,TRBD2,TRBV11-2,TRBJ2-7,CASSPVAGGGYEQYF,TGTGCCAGCAGCCCCGTGGCGGGGGGGGGCTACGAGCAGTACTTC
few,-,TRBV11-2,TRBJ2-7,CASSPVTRGGEQYF,TGTGCCAGCAGCCCTGTAACTAGGGGAGGAGAGCAGTACTTC
few,-,TRBV19,TRBJ2-7,CATSDKNYEQYF,TGTGCCACTTCGGACAAGAACTACGAGCAGTACTTC
-,-,TRBV29-1,TRBJ1-1,CSVGNTEAFF,TGCAGCGTTGGTAACACAGAAGCTTTCTTT
few,-,TRBV6-5,TRBJ2-4,CASSLGESKNIQYF,TGTGCCAGCAGTCTCGGGGAGTCCAAAAACATTCAGTACTTC
-,-,TRBV7-8,TRBJ2-1,CASSLDPSAVFNEQFF,TGTGCCAGCAGCTTAGACCCTAGCGCCGTTTTCAATGAGCAGTTCTTC
-,TRBD1,TRBV30,TRBJ1-4,CAWSYGQGREKLFF,TGTGCCTGGAGTTACGGACAGGGACGTGAAAAACTGTTTTTT
-,-,TRBV7-9,TRBJ2-1,CASRGVQYNEQFF,TGTGCCAGCAGAGGGGTCCAATACAATGAGCAGTTCTTC
few,-,TRBV7-9,TRBJ2-1,CASSRTRMEQFF,TGTGCCAGCAGCCGGACTCGTATGGAGCAGTTCTTC
-,TRBD1,TRBV5-1,TRBJ2-2,CASSWGQGAGELFF,TGCGCCAGCAGCTGGGGACAGGGGGCCGGGGAGCTGTTTTTT
few,TRBD1,TRBV30,TRBJ1-4,CAWNGQVGEKLFF,TGTGCCTGGAATGGACAGGTGGGCGAAAAACTGTTTTTT
-,-,TRBV29-1,TRBJ2-3,CSVSEGRTDTQYF,TGCAGCGTCTCGGAGGGCCGGACAGATACGCAGTATTTT
few,-,TRBV29-1,TRBJ1-2,CSVEITAFRGYTF,TGCAGCGTTGAAATCACCGCCTTTCGGGGCTACACCTTC
few,TRBD1,TRBV19,TRBJ1-5,CASSSDRATQPQHF,TGTGCCAGTAGTTCAGACAGGGCTACTCAGCCCCAGCATTTT
few,-,TRBV10-3,TRBJ2-5,CAISESWADQETQYF,TGTGCCATCAGTGAGTCGTGGGCAGACCAAGAGACCCAGTACTTC
-,TRBD2,TRBV9,TRBJ2-3,CASSVEVRTSGGRDTQYF,TGTGCCAGCAGCGTAGAGGTCCGGACTAGCGGGGGACGAGATACGCAGTATTTT
few,TRBD2,TRBV29-1,TRBJ2-7,CSPKASGIYEQYF,TGCAGCCCCAAGGCTAGCGGAATCTACGAGCAGTACTTC
-,TRBD1,TRBV19,TRBJ1-5,CASNDRGTEQPQHF,TGTGCCAGTAATGACAGGGGGACGGAGCAGCCCCAGCATTTT
few,TRBD2,TRBV30,TRBJ2-1,CAWRSGRSYNEQFF,TGTGCCTGGAGGAGCGGGAGATCCTACAATGAGCAGTTCTTC
few,-,TRBV18,TRBJ2-1,CASSITRDNEQFF,TGTGCCAGCTCAATCACGAGGGACAATGAGCAGTTCTTC
-,TRBD2,TRBV5-1,TRBJ2-3,CASSLGTSGSIDTQYF,TGCGCCAGCAGCTTGGGGACTAGCGGGAGTATCGACACGCAGTATTTT
-,TRBD2,TRBV7-6,TRBJ2-5,CASSLGEAGGLQETQYF,TGTGCCAGCAGCTTAGGTGAAGCGGGGGGCCTCCAAGAGACCCAGTACTTC
-,TRBD2,TRBV6-6,TRBJ2-1,CASIQAGGGSNEQFF,TGTGCCAGCATTCAAGCGGGAGGGGGAAGTAATGAGCAGTTCTTC
few,-,TRBV7-2,TRBJ1-2,CASSRQEIYGYTF,TGTGCCAGCAGCCGACAGGAGATCTATGGCTACACCTTC
few,-,TRBV29-1,TRBJ1-1,CSVAPRLNTEAFF,TGCAGCGTTGCTCCGAGACTTAACACTGAAGCTTTCTTT